The 31 T cell receptor beta chains presented below share a single source sample, sequenced in a study of blood T cells in healthy people across ages. The authors ran a second PCR of about 6 to 11 cycles using a sample-barcoded 5' primer and a J-beta primer mix. TCRdb called the 5' RACE reads again in MiXCR, with one record for every CDR3 protein. This sample has around 800,000 distinct CDR3 sequences, with roughly 24% found just once. The data also belong to a second study, concerning T cells of mothers and their children.

Material: blood. Source of these receptors: a boy aged 5-17 years in good health.

This clonotype was recorded a few times. The V gene is TRBV7-9, the J gene TRBJ1-1; D may be TRBD1 (6 bases). V gave up 9 bases and J gave up 1 base, with 15 bases separating them. Germline CDR1 and CDR2: SEHNR and FQNEAQ (reference sequence). The CDR3 loop spans 14 amino acids. CDR3 nucleotides: TGTGCCAGTAGCCCAACGGGACAGAACACTGAAGCTTTCTTT. Its translation is CASSPTGQNTEAFF.

This clonotype has more than one count but fewer than ten. The gene calls are TRBV10-3 and TRBJ2-5; 12 bases are shared with TRBD2. The CDR3 totals 17 residues. The trim removed 6 bases at V and 5 bases at J, leaving 13 bases unmatched. Germline V CDR1 and CDR2: ENHRY, SYGVKD. The CDR3 loop is CAISRLAGETGAETQYF. The CDR3 DNA sequence: TGTGCCATCAGCCGACTAGCGGGGGAAACGGGAGCCGAGACCCAGTACTTC.

This chain joins TRBV7-9 and TRBJ2-7, with D possibly matching TRBD2 (7 bases). Trimming took off 5 bases at V and 2 bases at J, with 19 bases between the two ends. The germline V gene encodes CDR1 SEHNR and CDR2 FQNEAQ (reference sequence). CDR3 length: 16 amino acids. For the CDR3, the DNA is TGTGCCAGCAGCCCCCCGGCCGGGGGGCCCACCTACGAGCAGTACTTC. Translated, it gives CASSPPAGGPTYEQYF.

With regard to this clonotype: The junction departs from germline at one end; a sequencing error may be responsible. The CDR3 DNA follows: TGTGCCAGCAGTTACGGCCATGCAACTAATGGAAAACTGTTTTTT. Its protein is CASSYGHATNGKLFF. This chain links TRBV6-6 with TRBJ1-4, with D hard to call. Germline CDR1 MNHNY, CDR2 SVGAGI (reference sequence). This CDR3 spans 15 amino acids.

In its sample, this clonotype was seen a few times. The chain carries TRBV6-1 and TRBJ2-3, with 8 nucleotides matching TRBD1. Germline V gene data show CDR1 as MNHNS and CDR2 as SASEGT. This CDR3 is 15 amino acids long. The junction had 7 bases not matched to a gene; V was cut back by 2 bases and J by 6 bases. In nucleotides, the CDR3 is TGTGCCAGCAGTGAAACAGGGGGTTTCGGCGATACGCAGTATTTT. Translated: CASSETGGFGDTQYF.

This clonotype was seen only a few times. CDR3: CASSGRDEQFF. The CDR3 DNA follows: TGTGCCAGCAGCGGCCGGGATGAGCAGTTCTTC. The chain has TRBV3-1 and TRBJ2-5; no definite D call. The J call is doubtful: the DNA matches TRBJ2-1 better. The CDR3 totals 11 residues. CDR1 and CDR2 (germline): LGHDT, YNNKEL (reference sequence).

V and J are TRBV12-3 or TRBV12-4 and TRBJ2-6; the D gene could be TRBD1 or TRBD2 (6 bases each). The V end lost 0 bases, the J end lost 10 bases, and 10 bases lay between the germline ends. CDR3 length equals 14 residues. CDR3 protein: CASSLARDKNVLTF. In DNA form, the CDR3 reads TGTGCCAGCAGTTTAGCGCGGGACAAAAACGTCCTGACTTTC.

The sample holds one count of this clonotype. The rearrangement uses TRBV20-1 and TRBJ1-2; D call uncertain. This CDR3 contains 12 residues. V lost 5 bases, J lost 8 bases, and 15 bases lay in between. Germline V lookup: CDR1 DFQATT, CDR2 SNEGSKA (reference sequence). The CDR3, as DNA: TGCAGTGCTTGGACGGCATGGCAAGGCTACACCTTC. Encoded protein: CSAWTAWQGYTF.

The chain recombines TRBV7-2 with TRBJ2-1, with TRBD1 as a possible D gene (5 bases). The J call may be faulty, since TRBJ2-5 better matches the DNA end. Germline-derived CDR1 and CDR2 are SGHTA and FQGNSA. The CDR3 length is 15 residues. The CDR3 here is CASSPQWGSGETQYF. The CDR3 region has the DNA TGTGCCAGCAGCCCACAATGGGGATCAGGGGAGACCCAGTACTTC.

This clonotype has a count of ten or more. The CDR3 region is CASSYSIETQYF. The CDR3 bases are TGTGCCAGCAGTTACTCGATTGAGACCCAGTACTTC. The J gene is TRBJ2-5, the V gene TRBV6-2 or TRBV6-3; unclear D gene. The V end was cut by 0 bases, the J end by 5 bases, with 4 bases between. The germline CDR1 and CDR2 sequences are MNHEY and SVGEGT. CDR3 length equals 12 residues.

V is TRBV5-1 and J is TRBJ1-1; perhaps TRBD1 as D (5 bases). The germline V and J ends were trimmed by 5 bases and 1 base, with 15 bases remaining between them. CDR3 length: 15 amino acids. Per the germline V gene, CDR1 is SGHRS and CDR2 is YFSETQ. CDR3 sequence: CASSRYGTSNTEAFF. CDR3 DNA: TGCGCCAGCAGTCGATACGGGACGTCGAACACTGAAGCTTTCTTT. Using reference TRBV5-1 and TRBJ1-1 for the parts outside the CDR3, the full variable domain is KAGVTQTPRYLIKTRGQQVTLSCSPISGHRSVSWYQQTPGQGLQFLFEYFSETQRNKGNFPGRFSGRQFSNSRSEMNVSTLELGDSALYLCASSRYGTSNTEAFFGQGTRLTVV.

The rearrangement uses TRBV4-1 and TRBJ1-2; D gene uncertain. CDR1 and CDR2 (germline): MGHRA, YSYEKL. The ends were cut back, 1 base at V and 3 bases at J, with 9 bases in the middle. The CDR3 spans 14 residues. The CDR3 nucleotides are TGCGCCAGCAGCCAAGGCGGGCAGTACTATGGCTACACCTTC. It yields the protein CASSQGGQYYGYTF.

V usage is TRBV14 and J usage is TRBJ2-1; D is tentatively TRBD1 or TRBD2 (6 bases each). The CDR3 runs to 15 residues. V was clipped by 3 bases and J by 8 bases, with 17 bases between them. CDR1 SGHDN and CDR2 FVKESK come from the germline V gene. The CDR3 DNA reads TGTGCCAGCAGCCAGAACCGGGGGCGTGTGCATGAGCAGTTCTTC. As protein: CASSQNRGRVHEQFF.

This clonotype was seen many times. The chain is built from TRBV20-1 and TRBJ1-5; a possible D gene is TRBD1 (6 bases). Trimming pared 4 bases from V and 0 bases from J, leaving 16 bases between. The V gene's germline CDR1 is DFQATT and CDR2 SNEGSKA (reference sequence). This CDR3 has 16 amino acids. The CDR3 DNA reads TGCAGTGCTATACAGGGTAGGGGATATAGCAATCAGCCCCAGCATTTT. Translation: CSAIQGRGYSNQPQHF.

This clonotype was observed a handful of times. The V gene is TRBV10-3, the J gene TRBJ2-7; perhaps TRBD2 as D (6 bases). This CDR3 region has 12 residues. The germline gives CDR1 ENHRY, CDR2 SYGVKD. The V end was cut by 8 bases, the J end by 3 bases, with 11 bases between. The CDR3: CAIGLADYEQYF. CDR3 bases: TGTGCCATCGGATTAGCGGACTACGAGCAGTACTTC.

This rearrangement joins TRBV20-1 to TRBJ2-5, with TRBD2 identical over 13 bases. Germline CDR1 and CDR2: DFQATT and SNEGSKA (reference sequence). This CDR3 is built from 18 residues. The ends lost 3 bases at V and 0 bases at J; junction bases unmatched: 10. CDR3 sequence (DNA): TGCAGTGCTAGCCCCCCGGGACTAGCGGGACCGTACCAAGAGACCCAGTACTTC. It encodes CSASPPGLAGPYQETQYF.

This clonotype was observed a few times. The chain employs TRBV12-3 or TRBV12-4 and TRBJ1-6; 8 bases match TRBD1. Germline trimming cut 5 bases from V and 13 bases from J; bases unmatched to any gene: 4. The CDR3 has 12 amino acids. The CDR3 loop reads CASSRQGTPLHF. CDR3 DNA sequence: TGTGCCAGCAGTCGACAGGGGACGCCCCTCCACTTT.

This clonotype showed up just a few times. This chain links TRBV10-3 with TRBJ1-2, with D tentatively TRBD1 (6 bases). In germline, CDR1 is ENHRY, CDR2 SYGVKD. This CDR3 has 15 residues. V lost 0 bases, J lost 4 bases, and 12 bases lay in between. The CDR3 reads CAISESTGPPYGYTF. CDR3 DNA: TGTGCCATCAGTGAGTCGACAGGACCTCCCTATGGCTACACCTTC.

This chain connects TRBV4-2 to TRBJ2-5, with 15 bases that match TRBD2. V dropped 0 bases and J dropped 3; count of bases not matched to a gene: 5. The CDR3 consists of 18 residues. Germline V lookup: CDR1 LGHNA, CDR2 YNFKEQ. CDR3 DNA sequence: TGTGCCAGCAGCCAAGATCGGACTAGCGGGGGGGCCGAAGAGACCCAGTACTTC. This translates into CASSQDRTSGGAEETQYF.

V is TRBV7-2 and J is TRBJ2-7, with 8 bases identical to TRBD1. Germline trimming cut 3 bases from V and 5 bases from J; bases unmatched to any gene: 3. The CDR3 totals 13 residues. Germline CDR1 and CDR2: SGHTA and FQGNSA. The CDR3 nucleotides are TGTGCCAGCAGCTTGACAGGGGTCAACGAGCAGTACTTC. Amino acids: CASSLTGVNEQYF.

This clonotype was seen a handful of times. This rearrangement joins TRBV5-6 to TRBJ2-3; D is ambiguous. The CDR3 contains 14 residues. Germline loops: CDR1 SGHDT, CDR2 YYEEEE. The V gene lost 0 bases and the J gene lost 7 bases, with 12 bases spanning the gap. For the CDR3, the DNA is TGTGCCAGCAGCTTGGGGGTCTCGTCGAATACGCAGTATTTT. Encoded protein: CASSLGVSSNTQYF.

This chain connects TRBV20-1 to TRBJ2-1, with TRBD2 as a possible D gene (5 bases). Between the trimmed V and J ends, which lost 7 bases and 5 bases, there was a span of 9 bases. The germline gives CDR1 DFQATT, CDR2 SNEGSKA (reference sequence). This CDR3 is 11 amino acids long. The DNA of the CDR3 is TGCAGTGGTGGACTTAACAATGAGCAGTTCTTC. Residues: CSGGLNNEQFF.

This sequence joins TRBV4-2 and TRBJ2-1; TRBD2 aligns across 11 bases. The germline CDR1 and CDR2 sequences are LGHNA and YNFKEQ. After removal of 0 bases from V and 5 bases from J, the junction contained 3 bases not matched to a gene. The CDR3 is 16 amino acids. As DNA, the CDR3 is TGTGCCAGCAGCCAAGAAGTACTAGCGGGGGACAATGAGCAGTTCTTC. Its translation is CASSQEVLAGDNEQFF.

V usage is TRBV4-1 and J usage is TRBJ2-5; TRBD2 matches 8 bases. V lost 3 bases to trimming and J lost 1 base; unmatched junction nucleotides: 13. Germline CDR1 and CDR2: MGHRA and YSYEKL. The CDR3 is made up of 18 amino acids. The CDR3 coding sequence is TGCGCCAGCAGCCAGAGGGGAGTCGGAGCGGGGGTCCAAGAGACCCAGTACTTC. Residues: CASSQRGVGAGVQETQYF.

This clonotype appeared a few times. The chain is built from TRBV6-1 and TRBJ1-1, with D possibly TRBD1 on 6 matching bases. This CDR3 region has 13 residues. The germline V gene encodes CDR1 MNHNS and CDR2 SASEGT. Trimming left V 4 bases short and J 6 bases short, with 12 bases between. CDR3 coding DNA: TGTGCCAGCAGTGTCGACAGGCGGGCTGAAGCTTTCTTT. Translated: CASSVDRRAEAFF.

The chain uses TRBV7-6 and TRBJ2-7; 9 nucleotides agree with TRBD2. The V and J ends lost 0 bases and 4 bases, in that order; junction bases with no gene match: 10. The CDR3 extends over 17 amino acids. Germline values: CDR1 SGHVS, CDR2 FNYEAQ. The CDR3 loop reads CASSLAPRSGGKYEQYF. For the CDR3, the DNA is TGTGCCAGCAGCTTAGCCCCGCGTAGCGGGGGCAAATACGAGCAGTACTTC.

The chain links TRBV9 to TRBJ2-1; D remains unclear. CDR1 is SGDLS, CDR2 YYNGEE, per germline. The V and J ends lost 4 bases and 0 bases respectively, with 17 bases between them. CDR3 length: 17 residues. CDR3 amino acids: CASSPRRVSSSYNEQFF. The CDR3 coding sequence is TGTGCCAGCAGCCCCCGTCGCGTGTCAAGCTCCTACAATGAGCAGTTCTTC. Drawing the rest from reference TRBV9 and TRBJ2-1, the complete variable domain is DSGVTQTPKHLITATGQRVTLRCSPRSGDLSVYWYQQSLDQGLQFLIQYYNGEERAKGNILERFSAQQFPDLHSELNLSSLELGDSALYFCASSPRRVSSSYNEQFFGPGTRLTVL.

This clonotype was detected a few times. This sequence joins TRBV9 and TRBJ2-1; 12 bases agree with TRBD2. Per germline, CDR1 SGDLS and CDR2 YYNGEE. There are 15 residues in the CDR3. V dropped 4 bases and J dropped 8; count of bases not matched to a gene: 7. The CDR3 spells CASSSSGGARDEQFF. In DNA form, the CDR3 reads TGTGCCAGCAGCTCTAGCGGGGGGGCCAGGGATGAGCAGTTCTTC.

This chain links TRBV6-2 or TRBV6-3 with TRBJ1-5; the D is unclear. Germline CDR1 MNHEY, CDR2 SVGEGT. This CDR3 comprises 15 residues. V was trimmed by 6 bases and J by 0 bases, leaving 12 bases between them. The CDR3 DNA reads as TGTGCCAGCAGAGATAGGATATATAGCAATCAGCCCCAGCATTTT. Translated, it gives CASRDRIYSNQPQHF.

This rearrangement joins TRBV13 to TRBJ1-2, with D hard to call. From germline, CDR1 is PRHDT and CDR2 FYEKMQ (reference sequence). Trimming took 5 bases from V and 2 from J, leaving 6 bases between them. The CDR3 length is 12 residues. The CDR3 here is CASSGVNYGYTF. In DNA form, the CDR3 reads TGTGCCAGCAGCGGGGTGAACTATGGCTACACCTTC.

This clonotype was observed a handful of times. The chain joins TRBV20-1 to TRBJ1-2, with D possibly matching TRBD1 (5 bases). V was shortened by 1 base and J by 5 bases, with 11 bases between the two germline ends. CDR1 DFQATT and CDR2 SNEGSKA come from the germline V gene (reference sequence). There are 13 residues in the CDR3. The CDR3 sequence is CSARVQGGYGYTF. CDR3 sequence (DNA): TGCAGTGCTAGAGTCCAGGGCGGGTATGGCTACACCTTC.